This TCR beta chain comes out of a study of a mutant IDH1 vaccine in newly diagnosed glioma. Study overall: The therapy given earlier, which was standard therapy, consisted of radiotherapy, temozolomide, or both, and most of the patients received both.

The time point was: week 11, during vaccination. The investigators gave 300 ug of mutant IDH1 20-mer peptide in each vaccine dose, together with topical imiquimod. This clone was detected only once. Its antigen is not identified. The CDR3 covers 12 residues. V lost 0 bases and J 11 bases, leaving 7 bases between the germline ends. Germline-derived CDR1 and CDR2 are ENHRY and SYGVKD. Assay: immunoSEQ multiplex PCR; the TCRdb copy retains only in-frame clones and omits some. The repertoire has around 33,000 clones, around 91% of them found once; the top ten carry less than 25%. The specimen was PBMCs, collected from a glioma patient whose treatment included an IDH1 peptide vaccine. The clonotype was recovered from a man younger than 35 with glioma. The chain combines TRBV10-3 with TRBJ2-2; D remains ambiguous. CDR3 sequence reads: CAISESKDELFF. The CDR3 region has the DNA TGTGCCATCAGTGAGTCGAAGGATGAGCTGTTTTTT.